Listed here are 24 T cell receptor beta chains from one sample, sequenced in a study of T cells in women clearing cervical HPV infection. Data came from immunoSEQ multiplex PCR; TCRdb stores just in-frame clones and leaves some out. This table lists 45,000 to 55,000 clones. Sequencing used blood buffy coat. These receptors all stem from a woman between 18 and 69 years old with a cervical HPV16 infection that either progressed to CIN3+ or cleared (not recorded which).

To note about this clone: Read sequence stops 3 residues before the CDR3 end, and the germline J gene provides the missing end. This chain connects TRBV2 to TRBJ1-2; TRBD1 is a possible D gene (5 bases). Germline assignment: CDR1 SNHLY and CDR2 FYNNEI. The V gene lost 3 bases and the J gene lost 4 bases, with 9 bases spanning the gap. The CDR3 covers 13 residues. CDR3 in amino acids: CASSDDRFYGYTF. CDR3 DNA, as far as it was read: TGTGCCAGCAGTGATGACAGATTCTATGGC.

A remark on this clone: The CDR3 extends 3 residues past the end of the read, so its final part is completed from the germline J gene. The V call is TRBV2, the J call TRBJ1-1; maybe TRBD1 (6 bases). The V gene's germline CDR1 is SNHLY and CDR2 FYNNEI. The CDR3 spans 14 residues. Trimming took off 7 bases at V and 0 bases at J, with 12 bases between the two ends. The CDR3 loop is CASKIGQLNTEAFF. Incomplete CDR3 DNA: TGTGCCAGCAAAATAGGACAGTTGAACACTGAA.

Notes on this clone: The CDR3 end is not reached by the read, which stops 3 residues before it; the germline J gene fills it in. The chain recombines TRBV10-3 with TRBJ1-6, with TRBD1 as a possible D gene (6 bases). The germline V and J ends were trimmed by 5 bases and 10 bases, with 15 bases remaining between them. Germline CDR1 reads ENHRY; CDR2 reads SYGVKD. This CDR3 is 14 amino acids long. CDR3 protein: CAISRAGAESPLHF. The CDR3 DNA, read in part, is TGTGCCATCAGTAGAGCAGGGGCCGAATCACCC.

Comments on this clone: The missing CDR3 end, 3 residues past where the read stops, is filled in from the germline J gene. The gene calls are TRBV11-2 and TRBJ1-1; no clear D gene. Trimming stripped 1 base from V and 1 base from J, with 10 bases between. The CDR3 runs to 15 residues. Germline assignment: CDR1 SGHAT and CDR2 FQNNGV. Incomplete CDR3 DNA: TGTGCCAGCAGCTTAGGGCAGTATTCGAACACTGAA. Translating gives CASSLGQYSNTE. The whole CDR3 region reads CASSLGQYSNTEAFF.

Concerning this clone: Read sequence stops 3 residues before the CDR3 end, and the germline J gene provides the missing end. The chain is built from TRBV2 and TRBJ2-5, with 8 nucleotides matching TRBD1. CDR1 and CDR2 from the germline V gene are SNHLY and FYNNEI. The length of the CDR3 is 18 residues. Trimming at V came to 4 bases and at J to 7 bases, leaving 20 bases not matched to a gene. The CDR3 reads CASSVFGTGGGSRVTQYF. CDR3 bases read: TGTGCCAGCAGTGTATTTGGAACAGGGGGTGGGTCAAGGGTGACC.

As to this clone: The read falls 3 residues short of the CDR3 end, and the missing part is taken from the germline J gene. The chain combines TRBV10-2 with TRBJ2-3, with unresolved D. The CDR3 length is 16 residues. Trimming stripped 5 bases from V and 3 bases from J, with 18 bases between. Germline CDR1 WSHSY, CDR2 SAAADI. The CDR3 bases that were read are TGCGCCAGCAGTTCGCCGGTACCCTTAGTGACAGATACG. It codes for CASSSPVPLVTDT. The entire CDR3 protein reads CASSSPVPLVTDTQYF.

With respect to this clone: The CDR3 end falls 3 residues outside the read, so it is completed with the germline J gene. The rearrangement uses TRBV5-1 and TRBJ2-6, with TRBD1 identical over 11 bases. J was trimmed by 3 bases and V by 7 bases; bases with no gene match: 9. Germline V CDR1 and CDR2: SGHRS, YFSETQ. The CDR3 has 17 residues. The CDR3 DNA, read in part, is TGCGCCAGCCTTCCGGGACAGGGGGTGATTGGGGCCAACGTC. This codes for CASLPGQGVIGANV. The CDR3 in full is CASLPGQGVIGANVLTF.

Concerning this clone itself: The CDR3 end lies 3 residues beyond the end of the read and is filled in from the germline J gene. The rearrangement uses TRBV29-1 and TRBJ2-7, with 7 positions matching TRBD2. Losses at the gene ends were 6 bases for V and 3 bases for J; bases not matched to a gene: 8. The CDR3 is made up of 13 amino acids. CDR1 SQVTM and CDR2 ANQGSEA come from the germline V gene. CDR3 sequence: CSVRDGGGYEQYF. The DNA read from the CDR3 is TGCAGCGTCCGGGATGGGGGGGGCTACGAG.

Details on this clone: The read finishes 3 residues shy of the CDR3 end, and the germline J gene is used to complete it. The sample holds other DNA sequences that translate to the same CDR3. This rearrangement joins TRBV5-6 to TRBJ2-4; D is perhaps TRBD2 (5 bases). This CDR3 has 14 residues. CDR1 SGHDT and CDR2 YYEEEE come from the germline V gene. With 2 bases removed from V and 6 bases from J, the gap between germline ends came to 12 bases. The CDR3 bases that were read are TGTGCCAGCAGCTTTAGGCTGGCGGGAAACATT. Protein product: CASSFRLAGNI. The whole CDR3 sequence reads CASSFRLAGNIQYF. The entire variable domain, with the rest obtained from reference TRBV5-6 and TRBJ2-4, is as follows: DAGVTQSPTHLIKTRGQQVTLRCSPKSGHDTVSWYQQALGQGPQFIFQYYEEEERQRGNFPDRFSGHQFPNYSSELNVNALLLGDSALYLCASSFRLAGNIQYFGAGTRLSVL.

The covered CDR3 bases are TGTGCCAGCAGCCTTGGGACAGGGGGCACTGAA. This sequence encodes CASSLGTGGTE. The full CDR3 protein is CASSLGTGGTEAFF. The chain links TRBV5-6 to TRBJ1-1; 11 bases fit TRBD1. Read sequence stops 3 residues before the CDR3 end, and the germline J gene provides the missing end. This CDR3 is built from 14 residues. Germline V gene lookup returns CDR1 SGHDT and CDR2 YYEEEE. The J segment lost 4 bases and the V segment lost 4 bases, leaving 3 bases of the junction unmatched.

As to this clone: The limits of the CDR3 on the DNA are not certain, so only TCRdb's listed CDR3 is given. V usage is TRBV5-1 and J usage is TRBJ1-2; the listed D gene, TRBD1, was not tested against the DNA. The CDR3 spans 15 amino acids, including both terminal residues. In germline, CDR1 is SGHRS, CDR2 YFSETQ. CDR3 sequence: CASSFSLDIPYGYTF.

The sequenced part of the CDR3 DNA is TGTGCCAGCAGTCGGGACAGGAAAGAGACC. Residues: CASSRDRKET. The complete CDR3 protein is CASSRDRKETQYF. This sequence joins TRBV5-4 and TRBJ2-5; 8 bases agree with TRBD1. The read terminates 3 residues ahead of where the CDR3 ends, so the germline J gene completes it. Germline V gives CDR1 SGHNT, CDR2 YYREEE (reference sequence). This CDR3 contains 13 residues. V lost 5 bases to trimming and J lost 3 bases; unmatched junction nucleotides: 3. Supplemented by reference TRBV5-4 and TRBJ2-5, the full variable domain reads ETGVTQSPTHLIKTRGQQVTLRCSSQSGHNTVSWYQQALGQGPQFIFQYYREEENGRGNFPPRFSGLQFPNYSSELNVNALELDDSALYLCASSRDRKETQYFGPGTRLLVL.

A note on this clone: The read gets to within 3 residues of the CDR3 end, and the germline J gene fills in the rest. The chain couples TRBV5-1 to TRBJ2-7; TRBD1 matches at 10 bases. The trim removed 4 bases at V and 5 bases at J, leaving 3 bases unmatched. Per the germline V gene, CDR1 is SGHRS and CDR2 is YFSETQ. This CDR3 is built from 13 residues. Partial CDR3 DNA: TGCGCCAGCAGCGGGACAGGGGACCACGAG. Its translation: CASSGTGDHE. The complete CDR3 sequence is CASSGTGDHEQYF.

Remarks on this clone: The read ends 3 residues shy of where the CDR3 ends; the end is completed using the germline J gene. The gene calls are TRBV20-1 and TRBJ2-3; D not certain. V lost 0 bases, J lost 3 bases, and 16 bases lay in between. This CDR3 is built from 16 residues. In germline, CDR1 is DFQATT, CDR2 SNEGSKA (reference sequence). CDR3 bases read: TGCAGTGCTAGAGATCCGTCGAGAGGCCCAACAGATACG. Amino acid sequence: CSARDPSRGPTDT. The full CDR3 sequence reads CSARDPSRGPTDTQYF.

The sequenced CDR3 bases are TGTGCCAGCAGAAGGTATCGGGCTAGCGGGACAGATACG. This sequence encodes CASRRYRASGTDT. The entire CDR3 is CASRRYRASGTDTQYF. The chain is built from TRBV28 and TRBJ2-3; 8 bases line up with TRBD2. Sequencing ends 3 residues short of the CDR3 end; the germline J gene provides the rest. The germline V gene has CDR1 MDHEN and CDR2 SYDVKM. After removal of 6 bases from V and 3 bases from J, the junction contained 11 bases not matched to a gene. The CDR3 totals 16 residues.

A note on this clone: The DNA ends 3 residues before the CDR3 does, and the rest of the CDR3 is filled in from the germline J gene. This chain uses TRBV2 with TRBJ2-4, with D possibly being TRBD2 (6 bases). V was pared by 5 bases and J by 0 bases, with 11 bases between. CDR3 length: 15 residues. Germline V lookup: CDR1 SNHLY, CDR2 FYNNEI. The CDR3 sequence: CASSSSVLAKNIQYF. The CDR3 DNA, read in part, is TGTGCCAGCAGTTCTAGCGTATTAGCCAAAAACATT.

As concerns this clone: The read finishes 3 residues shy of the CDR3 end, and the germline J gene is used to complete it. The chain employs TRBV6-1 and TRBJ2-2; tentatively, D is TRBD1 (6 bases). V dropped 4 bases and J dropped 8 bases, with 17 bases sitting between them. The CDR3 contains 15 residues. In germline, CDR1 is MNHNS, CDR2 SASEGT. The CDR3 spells CASSGLSQGRGELFF. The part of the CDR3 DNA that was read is TGTGCCAGCAGTGGCCTTTCACAGGGTAGAGGGGAG.

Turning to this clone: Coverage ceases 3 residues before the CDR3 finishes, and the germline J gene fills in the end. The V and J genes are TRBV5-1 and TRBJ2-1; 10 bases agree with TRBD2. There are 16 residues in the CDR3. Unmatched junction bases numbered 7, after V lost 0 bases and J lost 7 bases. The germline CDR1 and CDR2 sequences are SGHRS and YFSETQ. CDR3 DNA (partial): TGCGCCAGCAGCTTGGTTACTAGCGGGGCCATAAATGAG. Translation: CASSLVTSGAINE. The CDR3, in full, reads CASSLVTSGAINEQFF.

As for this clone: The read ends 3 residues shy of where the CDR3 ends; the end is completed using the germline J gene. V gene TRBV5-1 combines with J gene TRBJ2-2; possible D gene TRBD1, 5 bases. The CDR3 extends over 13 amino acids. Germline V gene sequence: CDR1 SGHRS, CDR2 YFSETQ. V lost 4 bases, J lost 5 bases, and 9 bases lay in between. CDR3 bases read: TGCGCCAGCAGCCTCAGGGTGACCGGGGAG. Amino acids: CASSLRVTGE. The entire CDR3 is CASSLRVTGELFF.

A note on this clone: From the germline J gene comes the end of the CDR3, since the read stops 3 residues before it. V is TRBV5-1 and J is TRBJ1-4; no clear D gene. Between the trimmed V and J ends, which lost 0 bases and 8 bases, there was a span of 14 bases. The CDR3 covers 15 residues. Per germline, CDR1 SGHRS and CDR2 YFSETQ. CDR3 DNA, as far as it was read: TGCGCCAGCAGCTTGGCGTTCAGGTCCCAAGAAAAA. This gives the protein CASSLAFRSQEK. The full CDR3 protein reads CASSLAFRSQEKLFF.

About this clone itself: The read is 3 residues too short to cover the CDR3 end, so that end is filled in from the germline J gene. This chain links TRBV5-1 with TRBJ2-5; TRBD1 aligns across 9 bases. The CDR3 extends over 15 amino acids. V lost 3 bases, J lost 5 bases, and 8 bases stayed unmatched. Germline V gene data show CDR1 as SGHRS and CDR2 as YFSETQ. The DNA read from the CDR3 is TGCGCCAGCAGCTACAGGACAGGGGCCGGGGAGACC. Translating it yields CASSYRTGAGET. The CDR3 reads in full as CASSYRTGAGETQYF.

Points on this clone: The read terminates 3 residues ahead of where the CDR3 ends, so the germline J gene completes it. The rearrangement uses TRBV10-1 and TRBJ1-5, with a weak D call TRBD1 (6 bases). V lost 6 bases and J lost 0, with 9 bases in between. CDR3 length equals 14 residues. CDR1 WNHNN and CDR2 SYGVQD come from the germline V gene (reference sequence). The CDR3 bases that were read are TGCGCCAGCAGACAGGGATATAGCAATCAGCCC. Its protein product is CASRQGYSNQP. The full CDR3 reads CASRQGYSNQPQHF.

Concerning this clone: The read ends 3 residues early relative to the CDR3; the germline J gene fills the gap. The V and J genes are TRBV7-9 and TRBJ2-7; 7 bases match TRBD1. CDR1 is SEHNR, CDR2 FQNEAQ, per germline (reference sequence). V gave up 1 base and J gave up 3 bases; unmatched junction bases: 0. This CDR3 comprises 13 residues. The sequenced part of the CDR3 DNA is TGTGCCAGCAGCTTAGACAGGGGCTACGAG. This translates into CASSLDRGYE. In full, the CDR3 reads CASSLDRGYEQYF.

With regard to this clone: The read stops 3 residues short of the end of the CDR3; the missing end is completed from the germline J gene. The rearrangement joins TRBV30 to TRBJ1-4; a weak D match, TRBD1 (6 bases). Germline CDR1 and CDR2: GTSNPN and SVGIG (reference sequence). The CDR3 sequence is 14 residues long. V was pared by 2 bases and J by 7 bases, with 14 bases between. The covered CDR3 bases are TGTGCCTGGAGTTACAGGGCTGAAGGTGAAAAA. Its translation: CAWSYRAEGEK. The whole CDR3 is CAWSYRAEGEKLFF. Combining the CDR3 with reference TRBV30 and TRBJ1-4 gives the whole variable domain SQTIHQWPATLVQPVGSPLSLECTVEGTSNPNLYWYRQAAGRGLQLLFYSVGIGQISSEVPQNLSASRPQDRQFILSSKKLLLSDSGFYLCAWSYRAEGEKLFFGSGTQLSVL.